This TCR beta chain was sequenced in a study of T cells in narcolepsy. CDR3 length equals 18 residues. The trim removed 3 bases at V and 7 bases at J, leaving 18 bases unmatched. CDR1 is MDHEN and CDR2 is SYDVKM in the germline V gene. Study results and limitations: HCRT-specific and TRIB2-specific autoreactive clonotypes appeared among same-patient CSF and blood CD4+ clonotypes. Autoreactive clonotypes reportedly recurred in blood of same and different patients, not controls.

Using immunoSEQ multiplex PCR, the repertoire was profiled, and TCRdb retains in-frame clones only, with some absent. The sample includes over 25,000 clones, 70% to 80% of them seen just once. Worth noting for this clone: Antigen: not known.

The TCR comes from a human donor in good health. V usage is TRBV28 and J usage is TRBJ1-2; 9 bases are shared with TRBD1. Sequenced sample: memory (CD45RA-) CD4+ T cells from blood. CDR3 sequence (DNA): TGTGCCAGCAGTTTCTCTGGGGTTTCGCGGGACAGGGATCGTGGCTACACCTTC. As protein: CASSFSGVSRDRDRGYTF.